The present T cell receptor beta chain was sequenced within a study of regulatory T cells in long-lasting Graves disease. Time point defined: newly diagnosed GD, antithyroid drugs for less than 3 months. Scientists built the TCR library using RNA that was extracted from PBMCs. iRepertoire HTBI primers and Arm-PCR of CDR3 regions built TCR beta libraries. TCRdb re-called the multiplex PCR reads with MiXCR, one entry per CDR3 protein. Here the sample spans around 400,000 distinct CDR3 sequences, 15% being singletons. This clonotype was seen at least ten times. V was pared by 11 bases and J by 0 bases, with 11 bases between. The CDR3 is made up of 12 amino acids. Germline CDR1 and CDR2: MDHEN and SYDVKM. These records were also assigned to another study, of T cells in Graves' hyperthyroidism and ophthalmopathy.

The chain links TRBV28 to TRBJ2-7, with D perhaps given as TRBD1 or TRBD2 (5 bases each). The input for sequencing was peripheral blood mononuclear cells (PBMCs), taken at new diagnosis, from a patient treated with antithyroid drugs. The source is a woman aged 40 to 50 with Graves disease. CDR3 residues: CAGGRSSYEQYF. The CDR3 nucleotides are TGTGCCGGGGGACGGAGCTCCTACGAGCAGTACTTC.